The T cell receptor (beta chain) described here comes from a study of blood T cell repertoires in COVID-19 (dated by TCRdb to 2018 to 2021). About the investigation overall: Samples covering the acute and convalescent phases of COVID-19 were provided by collaborators in the United States, Italy and Spain. Where HLA class I and class II types were available, the types were taken from metadata supplied by the sample provider, not from assay-based typing. The repertoires were released in a freely available public database intended as a resource for research on the immune response to SARS-CoV-2. A de-identified subject ID, COVID-19 status, age in years and sex were almost always included in the sample metadata. Deeply sampled blood TCRbeta repertoires from subjects exposed to, actively infected with, or recovered from COVID-19 were included in the dataset. The prospective study material was composed of cDNA or gDNA derived from T cells, B-cell-depleted T cells, or PBMCs. The samples were drawn from the first 160 participants of the ongoing ImmuneRACE study and from 1,200 or so subjects provided by 6 global collaborators. What the research found in general, with its limitations: The quantity of clinical and demographic metadata differed by source and by participant and was supplied without curation.

Trimming takes 0 bases from V and 0 bases from J, and the germline ends sit 15 bases apart. CDR1 LNHNV and CDR2 YYDKDF were looked up in the germline V gene (reference sequence). Counted from cysteine to phenylalanine, this CDR3 has 18 amino acids. Of all the DNA, just the CDR3 is kept, 54 bases in frame from base 1. Participants in the prospective study were enrolled through a virtual design, were aged roughly 18 to 100 years, and lived in 24 United States geographic areas. In the prospective study, cohorts were assigned on the basis of participant-reported clinical history obtained from a screening survey and a study questionnaire. Exposed participants had been in contact with someone with a PCR-confirmed or clinician-diagnosed COVID-19 case within 2 weeks of study entry. In the prospective study, mobile phlebotomists collected whole blood, serum and a nasopharyngeal or oropharyngeal swab from each participant. Participants in the prospective study had the option to provide additional blood draws and questionnaires over a roughly two-month period. Prospective study blood samples were shipped either frozen or at room temperature before DNA extraction.

TCRbeta CDR3 regions were amplified from genomic DNA using the immunoSEQ Assay, a bias-controlled multiplex PCR. As for the authors' bioinformatics: The number of nucleated cells in each sample was estimated by amplification of reference gene primers within the assay. Sequence reads were collapsed and filtered to measure the absolute abundance of every unique TCRbeta CDR3 rearrangement. For each sample, productive Simpson clonality was calculated by taking the square root of Simpson's diversity index across productive rearrangements. TCRdb mirrors the immuneACCESS table, restricted to in-frame sequences. Some clones are absent from its copies; in checked studies, under half trace to an unresolved V gene, and the reason for the others is unknown. That table supplies the V and J calls and clone size; D and trimming were determined from the DNA. This sample lists roughly 200,000 clones; 75% to 90% were detected once. 4.5% to 5.5% of the sample is held by the ten biggest clonotypes.

As to this clone: Its antigen is currently not known. There are no base qualities to consult, and no much larger clone falls within one base.

Specimen: PBMCs or T cells enriched from blood (not recorded which). The sequence came from a woman aged 25 to 45 who had been exposed to COVID-19. The receptor chain draws on TRBV15 and TRBJ1-3; there is no confident call for the D gene. The DNA reads TGTGCCACCAGCAGAGAACCTCTGGGAGGCCACTCTGGAAACACCATATATTTT. This encodes CATSREPLGGHSGNTIYF.